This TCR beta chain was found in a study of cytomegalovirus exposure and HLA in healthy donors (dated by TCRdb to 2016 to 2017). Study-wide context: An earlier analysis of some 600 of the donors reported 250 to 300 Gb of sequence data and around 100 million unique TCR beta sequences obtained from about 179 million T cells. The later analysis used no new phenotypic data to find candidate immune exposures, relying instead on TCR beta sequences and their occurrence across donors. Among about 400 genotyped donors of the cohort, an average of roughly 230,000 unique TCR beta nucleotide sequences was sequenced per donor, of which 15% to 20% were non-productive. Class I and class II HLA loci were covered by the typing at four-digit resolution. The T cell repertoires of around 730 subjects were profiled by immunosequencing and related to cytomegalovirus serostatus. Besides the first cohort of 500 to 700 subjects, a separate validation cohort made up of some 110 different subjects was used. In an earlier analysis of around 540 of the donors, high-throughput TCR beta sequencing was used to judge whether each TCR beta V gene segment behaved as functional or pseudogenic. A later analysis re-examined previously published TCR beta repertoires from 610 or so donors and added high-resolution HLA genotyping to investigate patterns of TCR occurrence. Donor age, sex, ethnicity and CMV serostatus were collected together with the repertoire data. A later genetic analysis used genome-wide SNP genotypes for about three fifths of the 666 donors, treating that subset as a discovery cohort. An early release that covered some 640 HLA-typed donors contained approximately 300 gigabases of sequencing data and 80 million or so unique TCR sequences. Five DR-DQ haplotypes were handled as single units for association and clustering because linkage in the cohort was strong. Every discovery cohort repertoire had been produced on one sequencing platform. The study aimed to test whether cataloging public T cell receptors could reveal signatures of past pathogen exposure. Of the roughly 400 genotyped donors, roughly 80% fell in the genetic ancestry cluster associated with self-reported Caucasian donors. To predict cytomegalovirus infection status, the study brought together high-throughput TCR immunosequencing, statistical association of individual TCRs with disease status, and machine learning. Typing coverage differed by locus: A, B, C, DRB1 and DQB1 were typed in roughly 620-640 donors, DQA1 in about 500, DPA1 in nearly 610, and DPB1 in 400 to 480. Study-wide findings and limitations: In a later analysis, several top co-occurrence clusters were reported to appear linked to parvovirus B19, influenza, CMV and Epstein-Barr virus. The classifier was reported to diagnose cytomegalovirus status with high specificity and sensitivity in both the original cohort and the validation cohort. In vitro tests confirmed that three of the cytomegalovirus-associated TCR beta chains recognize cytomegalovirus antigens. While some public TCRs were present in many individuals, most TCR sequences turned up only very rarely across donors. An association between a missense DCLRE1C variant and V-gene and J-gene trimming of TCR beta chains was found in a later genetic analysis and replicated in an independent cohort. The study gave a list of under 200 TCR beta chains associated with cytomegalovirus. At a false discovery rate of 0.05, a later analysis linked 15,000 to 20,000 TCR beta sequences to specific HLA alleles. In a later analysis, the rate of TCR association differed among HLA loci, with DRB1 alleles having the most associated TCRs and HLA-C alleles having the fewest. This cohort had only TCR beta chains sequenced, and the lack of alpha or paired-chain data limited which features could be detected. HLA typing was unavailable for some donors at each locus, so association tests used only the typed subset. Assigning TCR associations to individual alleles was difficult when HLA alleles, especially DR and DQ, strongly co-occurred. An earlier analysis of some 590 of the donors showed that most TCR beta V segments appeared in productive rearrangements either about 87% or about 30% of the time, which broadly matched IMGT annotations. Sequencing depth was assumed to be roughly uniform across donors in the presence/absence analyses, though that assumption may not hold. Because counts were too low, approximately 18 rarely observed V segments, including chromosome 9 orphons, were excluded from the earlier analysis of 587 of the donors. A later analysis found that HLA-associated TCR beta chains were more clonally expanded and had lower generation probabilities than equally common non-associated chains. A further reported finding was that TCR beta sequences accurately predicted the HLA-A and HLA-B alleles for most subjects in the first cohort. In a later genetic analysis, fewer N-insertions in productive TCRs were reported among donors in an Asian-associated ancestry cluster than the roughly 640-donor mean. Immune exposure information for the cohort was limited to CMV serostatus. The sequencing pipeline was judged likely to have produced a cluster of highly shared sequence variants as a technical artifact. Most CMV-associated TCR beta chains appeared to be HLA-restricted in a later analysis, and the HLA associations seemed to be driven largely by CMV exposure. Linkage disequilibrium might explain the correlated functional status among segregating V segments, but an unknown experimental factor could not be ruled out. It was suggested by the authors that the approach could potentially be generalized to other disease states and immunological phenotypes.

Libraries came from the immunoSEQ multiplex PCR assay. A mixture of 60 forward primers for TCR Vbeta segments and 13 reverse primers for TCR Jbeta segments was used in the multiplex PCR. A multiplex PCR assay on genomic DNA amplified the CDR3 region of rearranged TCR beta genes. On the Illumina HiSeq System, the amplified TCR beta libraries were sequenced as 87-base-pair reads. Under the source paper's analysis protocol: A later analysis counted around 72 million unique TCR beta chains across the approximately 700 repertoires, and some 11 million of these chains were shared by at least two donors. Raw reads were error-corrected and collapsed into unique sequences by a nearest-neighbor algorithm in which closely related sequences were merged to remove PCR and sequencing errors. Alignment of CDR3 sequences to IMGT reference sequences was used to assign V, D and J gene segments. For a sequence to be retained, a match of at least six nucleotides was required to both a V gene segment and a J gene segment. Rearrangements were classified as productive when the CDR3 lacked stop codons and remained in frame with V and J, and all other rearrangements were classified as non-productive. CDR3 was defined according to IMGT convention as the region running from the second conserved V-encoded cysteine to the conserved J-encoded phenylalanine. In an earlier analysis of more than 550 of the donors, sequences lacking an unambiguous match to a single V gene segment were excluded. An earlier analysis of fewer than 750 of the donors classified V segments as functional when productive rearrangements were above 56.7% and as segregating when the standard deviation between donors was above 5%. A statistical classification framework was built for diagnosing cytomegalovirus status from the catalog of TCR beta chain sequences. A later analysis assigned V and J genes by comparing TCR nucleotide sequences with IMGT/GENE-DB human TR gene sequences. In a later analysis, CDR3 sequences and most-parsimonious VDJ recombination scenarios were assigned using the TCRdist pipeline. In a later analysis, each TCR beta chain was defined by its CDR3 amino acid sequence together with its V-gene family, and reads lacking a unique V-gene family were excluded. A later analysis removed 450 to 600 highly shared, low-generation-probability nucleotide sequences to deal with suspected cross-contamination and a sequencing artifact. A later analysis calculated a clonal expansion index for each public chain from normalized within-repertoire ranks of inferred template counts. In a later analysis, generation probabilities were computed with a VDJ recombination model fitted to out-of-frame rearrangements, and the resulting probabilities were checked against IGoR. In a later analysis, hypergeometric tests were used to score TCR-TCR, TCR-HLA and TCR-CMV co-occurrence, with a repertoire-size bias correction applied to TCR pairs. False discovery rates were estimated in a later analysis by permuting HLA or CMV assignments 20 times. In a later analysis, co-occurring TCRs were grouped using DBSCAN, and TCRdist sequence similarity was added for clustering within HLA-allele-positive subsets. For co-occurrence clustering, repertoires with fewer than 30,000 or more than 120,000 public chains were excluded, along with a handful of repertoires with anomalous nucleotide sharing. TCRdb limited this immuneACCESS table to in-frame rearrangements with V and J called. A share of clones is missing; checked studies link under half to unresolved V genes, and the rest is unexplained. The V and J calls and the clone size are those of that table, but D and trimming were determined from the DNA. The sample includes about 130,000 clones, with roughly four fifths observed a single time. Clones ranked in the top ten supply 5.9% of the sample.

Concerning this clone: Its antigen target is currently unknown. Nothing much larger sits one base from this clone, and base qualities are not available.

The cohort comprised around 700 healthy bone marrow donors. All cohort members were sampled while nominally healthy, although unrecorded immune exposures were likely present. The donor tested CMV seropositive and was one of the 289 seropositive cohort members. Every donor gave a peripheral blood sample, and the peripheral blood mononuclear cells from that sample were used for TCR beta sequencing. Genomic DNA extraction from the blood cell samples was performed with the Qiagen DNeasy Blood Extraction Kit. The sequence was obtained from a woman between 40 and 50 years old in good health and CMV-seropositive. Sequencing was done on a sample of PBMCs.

The DNA sequence follows: TGTGCCAGTAGTATTTCCGGGACTAGCGGGTACAATGAGCAGTTCTTC. It translates as CASSISGTSGYNEQFF. This chain joins TRBV19 to TRBJ2-1; TRBD2 fits 12 bases in the junction. Compared with germline, V lacks 3 bases and J lacks 4 bases; bases without a gene match: 4. The CDR3 numbers 16 residues from cysteine through phenylalanine. The read is trimmed to its CDR3 DNA, 48 bases read in frame from base 1. Taken from the germline V gene (reference sequence), the CDR1 and CDR2 loops are LNHDA and SQIVND.